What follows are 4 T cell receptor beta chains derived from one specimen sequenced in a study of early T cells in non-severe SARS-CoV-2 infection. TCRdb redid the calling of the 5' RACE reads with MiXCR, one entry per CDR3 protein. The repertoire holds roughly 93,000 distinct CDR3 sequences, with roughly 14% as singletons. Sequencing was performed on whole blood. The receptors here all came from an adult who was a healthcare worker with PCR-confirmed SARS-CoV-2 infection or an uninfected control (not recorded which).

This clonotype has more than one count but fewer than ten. This chain's CDR3 is CASSPLPGTGGDQDYGYTF. In DNA form, the CDR3 reads TGTGCCAGCAGTCCCTTACCTGGGACAGGGGGCGATCAGGACTATGGCTACACCTTC. The gene calls are TRBV6-6 and TRBJ1-2; 12 bases match TRBD1. The CDR3 has 19 amino acids. V lost 5 bases to trimming and J lost 3 bases; unmatched junction nucleotides: 16. Germline V gives CDR1 MNHNY, CDR2 SVGAGI (reference sequence).

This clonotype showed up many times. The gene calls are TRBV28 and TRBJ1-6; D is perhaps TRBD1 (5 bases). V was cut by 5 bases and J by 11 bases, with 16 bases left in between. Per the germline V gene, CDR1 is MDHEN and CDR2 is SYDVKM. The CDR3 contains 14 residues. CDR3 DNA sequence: TGTGCCAGCAGTCCACCCCTTTTAGGGGCACCCCTCCACTTT. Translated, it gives CASSPPLLGAPLHF.

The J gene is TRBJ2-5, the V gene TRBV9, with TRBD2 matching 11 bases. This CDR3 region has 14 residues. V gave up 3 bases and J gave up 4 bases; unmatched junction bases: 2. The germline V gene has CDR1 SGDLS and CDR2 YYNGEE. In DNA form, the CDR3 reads TGTGCCAGCAGCGCTGGGACTAGCGGAGAGACCCAGTACTTC. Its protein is CASSAGTSGETQYF. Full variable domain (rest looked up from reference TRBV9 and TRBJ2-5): DSGVTQTPKHLITATGQRVTLRCSPRSGDLSVYWYQQSLDQGLQFLIQYYNGEERAKGNILERFSAQQFPDLHSELNLSSLELGDSALYFCASSAGTSGETQYFGPGTRLLVL.

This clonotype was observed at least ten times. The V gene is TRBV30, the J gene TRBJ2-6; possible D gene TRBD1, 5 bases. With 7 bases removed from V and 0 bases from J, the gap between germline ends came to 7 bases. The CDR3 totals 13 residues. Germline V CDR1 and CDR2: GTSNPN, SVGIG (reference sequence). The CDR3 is CALQASGANVLTF. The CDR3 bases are TGTGCCTTACAGGCCTCTGGGGCCAACGTCCTGACTTTC.